The next 14 T cell receptor beta chains were all read from a single sample in a study of shared clonotypes between healthy human individuals. Naive CD8 isolation took CD45RO-negative cells positively selected for CCR7 and excluded terminally differentiated effector memory CD45RA+ cells. The method was immunoSEQ multiplex PCR; TCRdb's version includes in-frame clones alone and lacks a portion of them. The sample has roughly 2,000,000 clones, 93% seen once; the top ten hold about 1.6%. The source material was naive CD8+ T cells from PBMCs. Every receptor here comes from a man between 18 and 35 years old in good health. Some clones in this sample may be carry-over from other donors' samples.

V is TRBV6-6 and J is TRBJ1-1, with D possibly being TRBD1 (5 bases). The CDR3 runs 16 residues. CDR1 MNHNY and CDR2 SVGAGI come from the germline V gene (reference sequence). V dropped 0 bases and J dropped 4 bases, with 15 bases sitting between them. The CDR3 region has the DNA TGTGCCAGCAGTTACTCAAAAGACAGCCGTGGCACTGAAGCTTTCTTT. Its translation is CASSYSKDSRGTEAFF.

The chain couples TRBV30 to TRBJ1-5; 7 nucleotides align to TRBD1. Per the germline V gene, CDR1 is GTSNPN and CDR2 is SVGIG (reference sequence). The CDR3 spans 13 residues. The CDR3 loop is CARGQDHDQPQHF. The CDR3, as DNA: TGTGCGAGGGGGCAGGACCACGATCAGCCCCAGCATTTT.

The chain links TRBV15 to TRBJ2-3; D gene uncertain. CDR1 LNHNV and CDR2 YYDKDF come from the germline V gene (reference sequence). The ends were cut back, 0 bases at V and 4 bases at J, with 8 bases in the middle. The CDR3 consists of 14 residues. CDR3 region: CATSRDSTADTQYF. Here the CDR3 DNA reads TGTGCCACCAGCAGAGATTCGACTGCAGATACGCAGTATTTT.

The gene calls are TRBV6-6 and TRBJ1-1; D might be TRBD1 (6 bases). Looked up from germline, CDR1 is MNHNY and CDR2 is SVGAGI (reference sequence). V was pared by 6 bases and J by 0 bases, with 11 bases between. The CDR3 loop spans 14 amino acids. In nucleotides, the CDR3 is TGTGCCAGCAGGTCAGGGGCGCTGAACACTGAAGCTTTCTTT. This gives the protein CASRSGALNTEAFF.

The chain has TRBV7-9 and TRBJ1-5; D not resolved. Trimming pared 1 base from V and 8 bases from J, leaving 6 bases between. The CDR3 has 12 amino acids. Germline V CDR1 and CDR2: SEHNR, FQNEAQ (reference sequence). CDR3 region: CASSLEEEPQHF. As DNA, the CDR3 is TGTGCCAGCAGCTTAGAAGAGGAGCCCCAGCATTTT.

The V and J genes are TRBV6-5 and TRBJ2-7, with TRBD1 matching over 8 bases. CDR3 size: 15 residues. Losses at the gene ends were 6 bases for V and 4 bases for J; bases not matched to a gene: 11. Germline CDR1 MNHEY, CDR2 SVGAGI. The CDR3 loop reads CASRNDRGRGYEQYF. CDR3 coding DNA: TGTGCCAGCAGGAACGACAGGGGCCGGGGTTACGAGCAGTACTTC.

Only one count was recorded for this clone. V usage is TRBV6-1 and J usage is TRBJ2-7, with TRBD2 as a possible D gene (6 bases). Trimming removed 7 bases from V and 3 bases from J, with 13 bases in between. Germline loops: CDR1 MNHNS, CDR2 SASEGT. The CDR3 loop spans 13 amino acids. Written as DNA, the CDR3 is TGTGCCAGCAATTCTGGGGGAGGCTACGAGCAGTACTTC. Translating gives CASNSGGGYEQYF.

The V call is TRBV30, the J call TRBJ2-7, with TRBD2 identical over 10 bases. The CDR3 is 13 amino acids. Germline-derived CDR1 and CDR2 are GTSNPN and SVGIG (reference sequence). Trimming cost V 5 bases and J 0 bases; bases outside gene matches: 1. DNA for the CDR3: TGTGCCTGGGCTAGCGGGAGCTCCTACGAGCAGTACTTC. Its protein product is CAWASGSSYEQYF.

V is TRBV19 and J is TRBJ1-2; possibly TRBD1 for D (5 bases). Trimming stripped 1 base from V and 0 bases from J, with 15 bases between. CDR1 is LNHDA and CDR2 is SQIVND in the germline V gene (reference sequence). The CDR3 has 17 residues. The CDR3 bases are TGTGCCAGTAGTATAGTTCCAGGGCCGGTAGCTAACTATGGCTACACCTTC. Translating gives CASSIVPGPVANYGYTF.

V usage is TRBV13 and J usage is TRBJ2-1; TRBD2 agrees at 7 bases. V was clipped by 7 bases and J by 0 bases; unmatched bases: 12. Germline V gene lookup returns CDR1 PRHDT and CDR2 FYEKMQ (reference sequence). The CDR3 runs to 17 residues. For the CDR3, the DNA is TGTGCCAGCATCCCCCTAGCGGAGGTCAGCTCCTACAATGAGCAGTTCTTC. Protein: CASIPLAEVSSYNEQFF. Looking up the rest from reference TRBV13 and TRBJ2-1 gives the full variable domain: AAGVIQSPRHLIKEKRETATLKCYPIPRHDTVYWYQQGPGQDPQFLISFYEKMQSDKGSIPDRFSAQQFSDYHSELNMSSLELGDSALYFCASIPLAEVSSYNEQFFGPGTRLTVL.

Only one count was recorded for this clone. This chain connects TRBV7-2 to TRBJ1-4; 9 bases line up with TRBD1. Germline V gene data show CDR1 as SGHTA and CDR2 as FQGNSA. The junction had 6 bases not matched to a gene; V was cut back by 2 bases and J by 8 bases. The CDR3 covers 15 residues. The CDR3, as DNA: TGTGCCAGCAGCTTACAACAGGGGGCAGGAGAAAAACTGTTTTTT. Encoded protein: CASSLQQGAGEKLFF.

The chain recombines TRBV2 with TRBJ1-4; 7 bases align to TRBD1. In germline, CDR1 is SNHLY, CDR2 FYNNEI. The V and J ends lost 7 bases and 3 bases, in that order; junction bases with no gene match: 5. The CDR3 spans 14 residues. Here the CDR3 DNA reads TGTGCCAGCATCCCCGGACAGGCTAATGAAAAACTGTTTTTT. Protein sequence: CASIPGQANEKLFF. Full variable domain (remainder filled in from reference TRBV2 and TRBJ1-4): EPEVTQTPSHQVTQMGQEVILRCVPISNHLYFYWYRQILGQKVEFLVSFYNNEISEKSEIFDDQFSVERPDGSNFTLKIRSTKLEDSAMYFCASIPGQANEKLFFGSGTQLSVL.

The chain combines TRBV7-9 with TRBJ1-1, with a possible D match to TRBD1 (5 bases). This CDR3 spans 13 amino acids. V lost 11 bases and J 2 bases, leaving 15 bases between the germline ends. Per the germline V gene, CDR1 is SEHNR and CDR2 is FQNEAQ (reference sequence). The CDR3 sequence: CAGARSSNTEAFF. In DNA, the CDR3 is TGTGCCGGGGCCCGCAGCAGTAACACTGAAGCTTTCTTT.

J is TRBJ2-7 and V is TRBV9; possibly TRBD1 for D (7 bases). Trimming took 4 bases from V and 6 from J, leaving 11 bases between them. The V gene's germline CDR1 is SGDLS and CDR2 YYNGEE. The CDR3 extends over 12 amino acids. This chain's CDR3 is CASSTQGGEQYF. CDR3 in DNA: TGTGCCAGCAGCACGCAGGGGGGCGAGCAGTACTTC. Full variable domain (remainder filled in from reference TRBV9 and TRBJ2-7): DSGVTQTPKHLITATGQRVTLRCSPRSGDLSVYWYQQSLDQGLQFLIQYYNGEERAKGNILERFSAQQFPDLHSELNLSSLELGDSALYFCASSTQGGEQYFGPGTRLTVT.